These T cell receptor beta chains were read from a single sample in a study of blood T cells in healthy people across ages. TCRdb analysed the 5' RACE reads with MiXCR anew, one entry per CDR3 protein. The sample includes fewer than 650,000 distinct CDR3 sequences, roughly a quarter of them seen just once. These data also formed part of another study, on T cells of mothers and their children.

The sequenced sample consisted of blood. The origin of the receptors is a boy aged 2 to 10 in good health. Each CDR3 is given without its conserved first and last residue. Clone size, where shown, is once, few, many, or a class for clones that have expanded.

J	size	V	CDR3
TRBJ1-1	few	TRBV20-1	SASGGPNTEAF
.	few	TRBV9	ASSVRGDEQF
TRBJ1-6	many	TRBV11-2	PNKPSPNSPLH
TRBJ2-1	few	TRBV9	ASSVPRATGDNEQF
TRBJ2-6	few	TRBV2	ASYGTDGANVLT
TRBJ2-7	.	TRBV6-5	ASSYSTSGGAGEQY
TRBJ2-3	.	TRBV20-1	SARQEGTDTQY
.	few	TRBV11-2	ASSTLRDRDGYEQY
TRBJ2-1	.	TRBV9	ASSQTLYSYNEQF
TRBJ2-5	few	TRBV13	ASSSRGGTEQETQY
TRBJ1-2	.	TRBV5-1	ASSATQTGGAYGYT
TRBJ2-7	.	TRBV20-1	SAPHRVGTEQY
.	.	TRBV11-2	ASSLYASDNEQF
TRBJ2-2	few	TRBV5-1	ASSWTRSTGELF
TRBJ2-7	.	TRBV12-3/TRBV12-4	ASSLGEMGEQY
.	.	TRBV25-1	ASSLGRGKKYEQY
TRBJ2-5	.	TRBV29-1	SVESNRRAQETQY
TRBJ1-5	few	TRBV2	ASRVDPGRGQPQH
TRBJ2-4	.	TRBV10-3	AISELASDVNIQY
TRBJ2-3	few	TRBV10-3	AISERGTSTDTQY
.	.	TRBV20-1	SASPSSYEQY
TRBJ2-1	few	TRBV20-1	SARISGPSLEQF
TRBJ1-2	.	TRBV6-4	ASSAQGGPLRGGYT
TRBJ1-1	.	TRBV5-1	ASSITLMNTEAF
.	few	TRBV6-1	ASSGTPLETQY
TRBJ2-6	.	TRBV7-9	ASSLAGWGPSGANVLT
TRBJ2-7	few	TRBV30	AWNPGDKYEQY
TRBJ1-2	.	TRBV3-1	ASSQGENGYT
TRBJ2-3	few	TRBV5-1	ASSLEGRLDTQY
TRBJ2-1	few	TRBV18	ASSDDREQF
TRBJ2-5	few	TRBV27	ASSSRNHNGEGETQY
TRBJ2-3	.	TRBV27	ASSLVAGSHTDTQY
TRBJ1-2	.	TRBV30	AWSARPRGNYGYT
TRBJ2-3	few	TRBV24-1	ATSDRTWDTQY
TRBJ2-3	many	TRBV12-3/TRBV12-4	ASSLPGKDTQY
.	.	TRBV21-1	ASSKSWESSYEQY
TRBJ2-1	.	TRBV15	ATSRDPGGSFYNEQF
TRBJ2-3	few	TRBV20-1	SAGPIDRTDTQY
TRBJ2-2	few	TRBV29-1	SVEDRGWGGHTGELF
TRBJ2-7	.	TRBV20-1	SATEDNYEQY
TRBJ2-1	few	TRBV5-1	ASSFSTSGGNEQF
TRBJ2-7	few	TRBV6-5	ASSYSSGGEQY
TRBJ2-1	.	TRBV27	ASTAPGQGVLEQF
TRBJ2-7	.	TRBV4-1	ASSYGGDGAYEQY
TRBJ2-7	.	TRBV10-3	AISEVASGRYEQY
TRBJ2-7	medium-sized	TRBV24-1	ATSEADVSYEQY
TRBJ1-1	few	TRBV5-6	ASSSAWGEAF